This T cell receptor (beta chain) was sequenced in a study of cytomegalovirus exposure and HLA in healthy donors. CDR1 and CDR2 from the germline V gene are SGHDT and YYEEEE. The V end was cut by 0 bases, the J end by 0 bases, with 8 bases between. The CDR3 consists of 15 residues. Whole-study findings and limits: According to a later analysis, donors in an Asian-associated ancestry cluster reportedly had fewer N-insertions than the roughly 630-donor mean. Associated with cytomegalovirus, according to the listing, were around 160 TCR beta chains. Associated with HLA alleles at 0.05 false discovery rate in a later analysis were 17,000 or so TCR beta sequences. From TCR beta sequences, most subjects' HLA-A and HLA-B alleles were reportedly predicted accurately.

The study ran its PCR with 60 Vbeta and 13 Jbeta primers. Using immunoSEQ multiplex PCR, the repertoire was profiled, and TCRdb retains in-frame clones only, with some absent. This table holds a few hundred thousand clones, around 89% found once. To note about this clone: What it binds is not known.

The sequence derives from a woman under 30 in good health and CMV-seronegative. The sample taken for sequencing was PBMCs. The rearrangement uses TRBV5-6 and TRBJ2-3; maybe TRBD2 (5 bases). In DNA, the CDR3 is TGTGCCAGCAGCTTGGGTGCGGGTAGCACAGATACGCAGTATTTT. Its protein product is CASSLGAGSTDTQYF.